What follows is one T cell receptor beta chain and its context. Its antigen target is currently unknown. No clone much larger than this one lies a single base away; base qualities are absent. As encoded in the germline V gene, CDR1 is MRHNA while CDR2 is SNTAGT. The CDR3 numbers 15 residues from cysteine through phenylalanine. Left in the record is the CDR3 DNA by itself, 45 bases read in frame from the first base. V is pared back by 3 bases and J by 2 bases, with 13 bases lying between the germline termini. This sample was included in a study of blood T cell repertoires in COVID-19 (dated by TCRdb to 2018 to 2021). For the study in its entirety: Samples from collaborators originated in the United States, Italy and Spain and spanned both the acute and convalescent phases of COVID-19. The samples were drawn from the first 160 participants of the ongoing ImmuneRACE study and from 950 to 1,500 subjects provided by 6 global collaborators. The repertoires were made available in a free public database intended to serve as a resource for research on the immune response to SARS-CoV-2. HLA class I and class II types, where available, came from metadata supplied by the sample provider rather than from assay-based typing. Sample metadata almost always included a de-identified subject ID, COVID-19 status, age in years and sex. The material from the prospective study consisted of cDNA or gDNA derived from T cells, B-cell-depleted T cells, or PBMCs. Subjects who had been exposed to COVID-19, were actively infected with it, or had recovered from it provided the deeply sampled blood TCRbeta repertoires that made up the dataset.

Broader findings and caveats from the paper: The quantity of clinical and demographic metadata differed by source and by participant and was supplied without curation.

TCRbeta CDR3 regions were amplified from genomic DNA using the immunoSEQ Assay, a bias-controlled multiplex PCR. As for the authors' bioinformatics: The number of nucleated cells in each sample was estimated from the amplification of reference gene primers within the assay. To quantify the absolute abundance of each unique TCRbeta CDR3 rearrangement, sequence reads were collapsed and filtered. For each sample, productive Simpson clonality was calculated by taking the square root of Simpson's diversity index across productive rearrangements. TCRdb re-hosts the immuneACCESS table, in-frame sequences only. Its copies lack some clones; in the studies checked, an unresolved V gene accounts for under half of them, and the cause for the rest is not known. That table furnishes V, J and clone size, whereas the DNA furnished D and trimming. The sample table lists a few hundred thousand clones, around 89% of them with a count of one. Under 4% of the sample lies in the top ten.

One collaborating source in Seattle enrolled patients while the patients were actively infected and followed the patients over time throughout the course of disease. Collaborating institutions collected whole blood in K2EDTA tubes following their own protocols. For TCRbeta analysis, collaborator samples were shipped as frozen whole blood, as isolated PBMCs, or as DNA extracted from either sample type. Sequencing was done on a sample of peripheral blood. This TCR derives from a woman in her thirties with COVID-19, enrolled during active disease. The chain was built from TRBV6-4 and TRBJ1-1; tentative D gene TRBD1, with 5 bases matching. The nucleotide sequence is given as TGTGCCAGCAGTGAGACATCTAGGGGAAACACTGAAGCTTTCTTT. Its protein reads: CASSETSRGNTEAFF.